The clone carrying this TCR beta chain was found many times. Its antigen is as yet unknown. The CDR3 runs 15 residues. Trimming pared 1 base from V and 3 bases from J, leaving 12 bases between. CDR1 is SGHTA and CDR2 is FQGTGA in the germline V gene. The sample belongs to a study of early T cells in non-severe SARS-CoV-2 infection. Overall study context: Sequencing of unsorted whole blood was done on bulk RNA, leaving chains unpaired. Study results and caveats: Database matching using VDJdb favored anti-spike CD8 responses, with private and CD4 specificities left missing.

Individual cDNA molecules received unique molecular identifiers during library preparation. One entry per CDR3 protein, called by TCRdb with MiXCR from the 5' RACE reads. The sample records tens of thousands of distinct CDR3 sequences, around 12% being singletons. V usage is TRBV7-3 and J usage is TRBJ2-5; D perhaps matches TRBD2 (5 bases). The receptor comes from an adult who was a healthcare worker with PCR-confirmed SARS-CoV-2 infection or an uninfected control (not recorded which). The sample was whole blood. CDR3 region: CASSLNGDGKETQYF. The CDR3 DNA sequence: TGTGCCAGCAGCTTAAACGGGGATGGTAAAGAGACCCAGTACTTC.